The 3 T cell receptor beta chains reported below all come from one sample, sequenced in a study of cytomegalovirus exposure and HLA in healthy donors. The PCR used 60 Vbeta and 13 Jbeta primers. The protocol was immunoSEQ multiplex PCR, while the TCRdb copy is restricted to in-frame clones and leaves out a portion. The table lists about 160,000 clones. The sequenced sample was PBMCs. These receptors were obtained from a woman in her sixties in good health and CMV-seronegative.

The chain couples TRBV6-4 to TRBJ2-2, with D maybe TRBD1 (5 bases). Germline V gene lookup returns CDR1 MRHNA and CDR2 SNTAGT. V was trimmed by 10 bases and J by 1 base, leaving 13 bases between them. CDR3 size: 14 residues. CDR3 region: CATKKGQNTGELFF. The CDR3 DNA is TGTGCCACCAAAAAAGGACAGAACACCGGGGAGCTGTTTTTT.

The chain is built from TRBV6-1 and TRBJ2-3, with 7 bases aligning to TRBD1. Looked up from germline, CDR1 is MNHNS and CDR2 is SASEGT. The CDR3 runs 14 residues. Trimming removed 10 bases from V and 4 bases from J; junction bases left unmatched: 11. As DNA, the CDR3 is TGTGCCACCCTATTGACAGGGTGGGCAGATACGCAGTATTTT. It encodes CATLLTGWADTQYF.

The chain uses TRBV6-5 and TRBJ2-7, with D possibly TRBD1 on 6 matching bases. V was shortened by 10 bases and J by 4 bases, with 17 bases between the two germline ends. This CDR3 spans 13 amino acids. Germline V gene sequence: CDR1 MNHEY, CDR2 SVGAGI. The CDR3 DNA follows: TGTGCCACCGGGGACATCCGGCTATACGAGCAGTACTTC. Protein sequence: CATGDIRLYEQYF.